This T cell receptor (beta chain) was documented in a study of blood T cell repertoires in COVID-19. The CDR3 has 15 residues. Germline V gives CDR1 SGDLS, CDR2 YYNGEE. The V and J ends lost 4 bases and 9 bases, in that order; junction bases with no gene match: 11. This table comes from immunoSEQ multiplex PCR, and its TCRdb copy is limited to in-frame clones, with some not included. The table has fewer than 200,000 clones, roughly 88% seen once. The rearrangement uses TRBV9 and TRBJ2-1, with TRBD2 matching 9 bases. The sample taken for sequencing was peripheral blood. The source is a man between 60 and 75 years old who had recovered from COVID-19. CDR3 DNA sequence: TGTGCCAGCAGCCCCCGACTAGCGGCCCTTGGTGAGCAGTTCTTC. It translates to CASSPRLAALGEQFF.